This T cell receptor (beta chain) appears in the sequencing data of a study of shared clonotypes between healthy human individuals. The study's findings and limits: Clonotype sharing among the donors was expected to vary with sequencing depth. Sorted-subset sequencing was shown by rarefaction to be incomplete despite large depth.

On this clone: Its antigen is still unknown.

As processed by the authors: Filtering was not the same, since immunoSEQ gave junction-only sequences without quality scores. Repertoires were generated with immunoSEQ multiplex PCR, while TCRdb's copy carries only in-frame clones and drops some. That table furnishes V, J and clone size, whereas the DNA furnished D and trimming. Found here are under 300,000 clones, 65% of them singletons; the top ten hold more than 9.5%. V shed 7 bases, J shed 0 bases, and the junction held 27 bases outside the gene matches. Looked up from germline, CDR1 is MNHGY and CDR2 is SVAAGI. This CDR3 has 22 residues. Both subsets, CD45RA+ naive and CD45RA-negative memory, were split from the CD4+ cells.

The sequencing input was memory CD4+ T cells sorted from blood. Subset in this sample: CD45RA-negative fraction. The TCR comes from a young man in good health. The chain recombines TRBV6-9 with TRBJ2-1; 7 nucleotides agree with TRBD2. The CDR3 DNA reads TGTGCCAGCACCTCTCGGGAGGTTTGTGCTAATACAACCGCCCGCTCCTACAATGAGCAGTTCTTC. Translating it yields CASTSREVCANTTARSYNEQFF.